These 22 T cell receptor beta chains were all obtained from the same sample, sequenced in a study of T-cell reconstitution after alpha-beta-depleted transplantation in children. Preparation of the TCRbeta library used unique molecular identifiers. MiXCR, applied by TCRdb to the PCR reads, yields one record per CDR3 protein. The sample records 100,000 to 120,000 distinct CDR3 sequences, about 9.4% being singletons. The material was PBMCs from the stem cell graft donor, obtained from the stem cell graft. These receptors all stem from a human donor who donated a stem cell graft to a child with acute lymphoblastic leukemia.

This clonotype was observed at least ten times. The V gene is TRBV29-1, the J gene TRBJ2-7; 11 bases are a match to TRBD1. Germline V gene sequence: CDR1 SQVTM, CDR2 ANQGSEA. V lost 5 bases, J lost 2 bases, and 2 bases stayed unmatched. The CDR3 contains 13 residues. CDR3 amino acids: CSVTGQGAYEQYF. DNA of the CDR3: TGCAGCGTTACGGGACAGGGGGCCTACGAGCAGTACTTC.

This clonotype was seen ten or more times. The chain's CDR3 is CASSPQGGNSPLHF. In DNA form, the CDR3 reads TGTGCCAGCAGTCCCCAGGGTGGTAATTCACCCCTCCACTTT. V is TRBV12-3 or TRBV12-4 and J is TRBJ1-6; TRBD1 is a possible D gene (5 bases). The CDR3 length is 14 residues. Trimming stripped 5 bases from V and 6 bases from J, with 11 bases between.

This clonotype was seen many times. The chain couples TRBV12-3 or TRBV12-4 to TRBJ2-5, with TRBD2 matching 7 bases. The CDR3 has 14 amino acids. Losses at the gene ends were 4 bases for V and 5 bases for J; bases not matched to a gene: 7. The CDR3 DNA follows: TGTGCCAGCAGTTCCACGGGGGGACCGGAGACCCAGTACTTC. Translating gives CASSSTGGPETQYF.

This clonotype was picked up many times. The CDR3: CSARDKGTSPSSFF. The CDR3 nucleotides read TGCAGTGCTAGAGATAAGGGGACCTCCCCGTCGTCTTTCTTT. The chain recombines TRBV20-1 with TRBJ1-1; weak D call: TRBD1 (5 bases). There are 14 residues in the CDR3. In germline, CDR1 is DFQATT, CDR2 SNEGSKA (reference sequence). V dropped 0 bases and J dropped 12 bases, with 20 bases sitting between them.

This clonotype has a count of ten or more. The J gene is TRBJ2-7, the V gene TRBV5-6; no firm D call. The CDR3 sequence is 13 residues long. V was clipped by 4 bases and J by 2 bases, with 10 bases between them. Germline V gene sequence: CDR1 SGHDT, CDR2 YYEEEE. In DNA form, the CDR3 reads TGTGCCAGCAGCGTAGGGCCTCCCTACGAGCAGTACTTC. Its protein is CASSVGPPYEQYF.

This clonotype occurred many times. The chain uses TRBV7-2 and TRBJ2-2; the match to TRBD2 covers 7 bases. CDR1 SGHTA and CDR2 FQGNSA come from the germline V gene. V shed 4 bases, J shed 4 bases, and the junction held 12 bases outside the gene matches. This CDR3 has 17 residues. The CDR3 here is CASSSRPHRGSTGELFF. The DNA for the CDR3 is TGTGCCAGCAGCTCTAGGCCCCACCGCGGGAGCACCGGGGAGCTGTTTTTT. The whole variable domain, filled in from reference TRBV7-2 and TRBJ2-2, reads GAGVSQSPSNKVTEKGKDVELRCDPISGHTALYWYRQSLGQGLEFLIYFQGNSAPDKSGLPSDRFSAERTGGSVSTLTIQRTQQEDSAVYLCASSSRPHRGSTGELFFGEGSRLTVL.

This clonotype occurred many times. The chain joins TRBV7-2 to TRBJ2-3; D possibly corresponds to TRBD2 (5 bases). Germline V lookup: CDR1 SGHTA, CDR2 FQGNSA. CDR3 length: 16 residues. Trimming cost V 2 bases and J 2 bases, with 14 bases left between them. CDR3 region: CASSLRRPALTDTQYF. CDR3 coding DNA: TGTGCCAGCAGCTTAAGGAGGCCGGCCCTCACAGATACGCAGTATTTT.

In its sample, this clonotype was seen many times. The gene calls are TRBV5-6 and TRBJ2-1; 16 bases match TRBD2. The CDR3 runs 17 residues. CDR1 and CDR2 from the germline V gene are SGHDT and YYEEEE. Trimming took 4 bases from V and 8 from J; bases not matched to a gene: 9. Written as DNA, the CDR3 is TGTGCCAGCAGCCTGCGAGGGGGACTAGCGGGAGGGGATGAGCAGTTCTTC. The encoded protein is CASSLRGGLAGGDEQFF.

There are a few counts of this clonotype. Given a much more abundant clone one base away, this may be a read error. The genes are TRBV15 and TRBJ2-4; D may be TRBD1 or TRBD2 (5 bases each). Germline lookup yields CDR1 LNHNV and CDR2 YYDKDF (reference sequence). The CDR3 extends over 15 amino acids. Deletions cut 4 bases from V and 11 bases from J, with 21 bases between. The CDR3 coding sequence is TGTGCCACCAGCACACAATCACAGGACTTTGGGGTTCAGTACTTC. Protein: CATSTQSQDFGVQYF.

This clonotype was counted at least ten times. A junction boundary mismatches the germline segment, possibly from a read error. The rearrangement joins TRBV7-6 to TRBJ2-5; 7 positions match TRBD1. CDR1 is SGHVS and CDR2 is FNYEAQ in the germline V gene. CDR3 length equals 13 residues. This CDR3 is CASSLLRGTPRNF. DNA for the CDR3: TGTGCCAGCAGCTTACTCAGGGGGACCCCCCGGAACTTC.

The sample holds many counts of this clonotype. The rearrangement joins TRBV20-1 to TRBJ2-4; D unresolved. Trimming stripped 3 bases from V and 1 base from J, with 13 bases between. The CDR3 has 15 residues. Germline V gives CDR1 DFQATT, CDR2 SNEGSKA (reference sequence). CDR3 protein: CSASLQNLAKNIQYF. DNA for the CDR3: TGCAGTGCTAGTCTTCAGAACCTCGCCAAAAACATTCAGTACTTC.

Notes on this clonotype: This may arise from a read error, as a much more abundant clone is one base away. The CDR3, as DNA: TGTGCCAGCAGCTTAGATGGCGGACTTACCCATCATTTT. The encoded protein is CASSLDGGLTHHF. The chain recombines TRBV11-2 with TRBJ1-5; unclear D gene. This CDR3 region has 13 residues. CDR1 is SGHAT, CDR2 FQNNGV, per germline.

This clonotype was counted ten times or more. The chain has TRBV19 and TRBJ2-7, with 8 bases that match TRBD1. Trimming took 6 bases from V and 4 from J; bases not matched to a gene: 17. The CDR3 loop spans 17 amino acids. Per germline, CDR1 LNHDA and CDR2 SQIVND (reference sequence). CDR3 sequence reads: CASSRTSGTGYRYEQYF. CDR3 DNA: TGTGCCAGTAGCCGAACCTCGGGGACAGGCTATAGGTACGAGCAGTACTTC. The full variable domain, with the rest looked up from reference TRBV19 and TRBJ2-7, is DGGITQSPKYLFRKEGQNVTLSCEQNLNHDAMYWYRQDPGQGLRLIYYSQIVNDFQKGDIAEGYSVSREKKESFPLTVTSAQKNPTAFYLCASSRTSGTGYRYEQYFGPGTRLTVT.

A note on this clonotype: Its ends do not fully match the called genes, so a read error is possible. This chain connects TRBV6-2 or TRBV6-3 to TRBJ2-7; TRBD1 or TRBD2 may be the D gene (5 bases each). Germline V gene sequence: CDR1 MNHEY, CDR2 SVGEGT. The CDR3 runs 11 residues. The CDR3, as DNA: TGTGCCAGCAGTTACTCGGGGGACGCCGAGTTC. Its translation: CASSYSGDAEF.

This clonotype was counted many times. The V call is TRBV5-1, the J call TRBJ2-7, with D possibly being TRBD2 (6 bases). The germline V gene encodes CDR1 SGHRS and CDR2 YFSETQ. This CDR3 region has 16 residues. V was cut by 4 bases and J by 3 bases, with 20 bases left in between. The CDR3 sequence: CASSGGVLRANYEQYF. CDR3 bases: TGCGCCAGCAGCGGAGGGGTACTACGAGCAAACTACGAGCAGTACTTC.

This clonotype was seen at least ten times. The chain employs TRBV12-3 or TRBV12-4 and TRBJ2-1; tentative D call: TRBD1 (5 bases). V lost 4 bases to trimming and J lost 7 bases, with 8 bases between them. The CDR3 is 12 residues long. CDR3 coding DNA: TGTGCCAGCAGTTCATCAGGGAATGAGCAGTTCTTC. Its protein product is CASSSSGNEQFF.

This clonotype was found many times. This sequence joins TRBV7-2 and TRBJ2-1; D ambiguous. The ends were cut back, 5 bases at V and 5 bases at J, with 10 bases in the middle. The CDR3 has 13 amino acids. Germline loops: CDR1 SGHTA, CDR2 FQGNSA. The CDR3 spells CASSISLDNEQFF. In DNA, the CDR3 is TGTGCCAGCAGCATAAGTCTAGACAATGAGCAGTTCTTC.

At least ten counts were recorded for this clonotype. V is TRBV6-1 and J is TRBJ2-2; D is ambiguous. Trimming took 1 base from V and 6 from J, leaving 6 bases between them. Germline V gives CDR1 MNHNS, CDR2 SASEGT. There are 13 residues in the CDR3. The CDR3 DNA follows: TGTGCCAGCAGTGAAGTAAGGGCCGGGGAGCTGTTTTTT. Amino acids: CASSEVRAGELFF.

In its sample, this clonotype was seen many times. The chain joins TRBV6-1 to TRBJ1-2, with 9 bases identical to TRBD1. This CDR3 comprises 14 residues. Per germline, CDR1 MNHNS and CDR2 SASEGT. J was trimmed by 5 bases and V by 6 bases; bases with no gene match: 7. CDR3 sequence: CASRPTGTGYGYTF. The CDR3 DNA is TGTGCCAGCAGACCAACCGGGACAGGGTATGGCTACACCTTC.

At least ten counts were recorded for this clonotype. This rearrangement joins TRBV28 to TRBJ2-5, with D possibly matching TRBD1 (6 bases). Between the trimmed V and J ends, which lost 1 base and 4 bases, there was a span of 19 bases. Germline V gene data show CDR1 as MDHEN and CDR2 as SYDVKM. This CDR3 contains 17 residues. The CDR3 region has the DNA TGTGCCAGCAGTTTATCCTCGGGTAGGGAAGGGGGAGAGACCCAGTACTTC. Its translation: CASSLSSGREGGETQYF. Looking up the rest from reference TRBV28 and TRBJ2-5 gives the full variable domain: DVKVTQSSRYLVKRTGEKVFLECVQDMDHENMFWYRQDPGLGLRLIYFSYDVKMKEKGDIPEGYSVSREKKERFSLILESASTNQTSMYLCASSLSSGREGGETQYFGPGTRLLVL.

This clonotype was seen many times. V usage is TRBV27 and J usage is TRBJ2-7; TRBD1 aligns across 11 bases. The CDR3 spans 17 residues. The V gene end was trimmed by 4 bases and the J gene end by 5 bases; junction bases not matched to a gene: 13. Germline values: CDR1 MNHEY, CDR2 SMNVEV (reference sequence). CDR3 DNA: TGTGCCAGCAGTTCCATCTCGGACAGGGGGCGCCGGAACGAGCAGTACTTC. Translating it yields CASSSISDRGRRNEQYF.

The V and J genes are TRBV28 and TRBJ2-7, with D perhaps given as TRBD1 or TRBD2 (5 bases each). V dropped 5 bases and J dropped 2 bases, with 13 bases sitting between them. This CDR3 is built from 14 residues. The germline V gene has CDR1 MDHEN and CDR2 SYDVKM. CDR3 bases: TGTGCCAGCAGTCCCGGGACGGAAGCCTACGAGCAGTACTTC. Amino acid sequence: CASSPGTEAYEQYF.